The T cell receptor (beta chain) under discussion was sequenced for a study of high-grade serous ovarian cancer treatment subgroups. General study findings and limits: Repertoire similarity ranged roughly 0.1 to 0.79 between tumors of one patient. Clonal relatedness tracked neoantigen level, and by trend copy number and mutation load.

The assay was immunoSEQ multiplex PCR, and TCRdb's table has in-frame clones only and misses some. The sample lists thousands of clones, 62% occurring once. Comment on this clone: Its antigen remains unknown.

The tumor samples were collected prior to definitive surgery or chemotherapy. This TCR came from a human donor with high-grade serous ovarian cancer. Sequencing was done on a sample of tumor tissue.

CDR3 in DNA: TGCAGCGGGCGGGAGACATACAATGAGCAGTTCTTC. Amino acids: CSGRETYNEQFF. The V call is TRBV29-1, the J call TRBJ2-1; 7 bases match TRBD2. Germline V gene sequence: CDR1 SQVTM, CDR2 ANQGSEA. The junction had 4 bases not matched to a gene; V was cut back by 7 bases and J by 4 bases. This CDR3 spans 12 amino acids.